These T cell receptor beta chains were read from a single sample in a study of CD4+ T cells in melanoma. Sequencing was performed with immunoSEQ multiplex PCR; in TCRdb, only in-frame clones are kept and a portion is missing. Altogether 120,000 to 150,000 clones are present, roughly 91% being singletons, with the ten largest covering about 1.5%. Receptors were obtained from a human donor with melanoma. The CDR3 runs from the conserved cysteine through the conserved F or W. A D gene is named only where the DNA matches it firmly. Part of the rows lack a size; the others show once, few, many or a class for expanded clones.

j_call v_call d_call clone_size cdr3_nt cdr3_aa
TRBJ2-1 TRBV5-1 TRBD1 NA TGCGCCAGCAGCAACCGGGACAGGTCTTACAATGAGCAGTTCTTC CASSNRDRSYNEQFF
TRBJ2-7 TRBV20-1 TRBD1 NA TGCAGTGCAAAGGACAGGGTAATGCAGTACTTC CSAKDRVMQYF
TRBJ2-5 TRBV19 NA NA TGTGCCAGTCGGACTACTCGGGCTGACTCGCAAGAGACCCAGTACTTC CASRTTRADSQETQYF
TRBJ1-5 TRBV6-6 NA NA TGTGCCAGCAGTTACTCGATCGGCAATCAGCCCCAGCATTTT CASSYSIGNQPQHF
TRBJ2-5 TRBV7-9 NA NA TGTGCCAGCAGCTTCAGACAACACCAAGAGACCCAGTACTTC CASSFRQHQETQYF
TRBJ2-5 TRBV25-1 NA few TGTGCCAGCCAACCCCCCTGGCAGCAGGAGACCCAGTACTTC CASQPPWQQETQYF
TRBJ1-1 TRBV7-2 NA NA TGTGCCAGCAGCGTTATGAACACTGAAGCTTTCTTT CASSVMNTEAFF
TRBJ2-7 TRBV2 NA NA TGTGCCAGCAGTTGGCTTAAGGGTCTCCGGCAGTACTTC CASSWLKGLRQYF
TRBJ1-6 TRBV5-4 TRBD1 NA TGTGCCAGCACGGCAGGGGGTTCCTATAATTCACCCCTCCACTTT CASTAGGSYNSPLHF
TRBJ1-2 TRBV7-9 NA NA TGTGCCAGCAGCTTGAGAGAAACTAACTATGGCTACACCTTC CASSLRETNYGYTF
TRBJ1-5 TRBV7-2 NA NA TGTGCCAGCAGCTTCGGGGGAGGTCAGCCCCAGCATTTT CASSFGGGQPQHF
TRBJ1-2 TRBV6-1 NA NA TGTGCCAGCAGCGAAAATTCGGCGGGGCCTCGCGGCTACACCTTC CASSENSAGPRGYTF
TRBJ2-7 TRBV5-1 TRBD2 NA TGCGCCAGCAGCTTGGGCCCGGGACTAGTGCGCTACGAGCAGTACTTC CASSLGPGLVRYEQYF
TRBJ2-7 TRBV25-1 NA NA TGTGCCAGCAGCAGACACGGGGGCTACGAGCAGTACTTC CASSRHGGYEQYF
TRBJ2-5 TRBV14 TRBD2 few TGTGCCAGCAAGACCGCGGGGGGGCAGACCCAGTACTTC CASKTAGGQTQYF